This paragraph reports one T cell receptor beta chain. No antigen is known for it. Researchers grouped second doses given at about 4 or about 12 weeks into one pool. The data were produced by immunoSEQ multiplex PCR, yet TCRdb's version contains in-frame clones alone and is incomplete. There are tens of thousands of clones in the sample; around 78% occur only once, and roughly 4% lies in the top ten. Germline values: CDR1 WNHNN, CDR2 SYGVQD (reference sequence). The CDR3 length is 14 residues. Losses at the gene ends were 0 bases for V and 11 bases for J; bases not matched to a gene: 9. This entry belongs to a study of T cell responses to AZD1222 COVID-19 vaccine. Findings and limits, study-wide: Reportedly, close to half of spike-specific TCRs are directed against unmutated variant regions. Dominant at 160-218 and 743-854, vaccine-associated CD4 TCRs also spanned spike.

The source is an adult who received the AZD1222 COVID-19 vaccine. The V gene is TRBV10-1, the J gene TRBJ1-1, with 7 bases lining up with TRBD1. Here the sequenced sample was peripheral blood, taken 28 days after the second AZD1222 dose. The CDR3 here is CASSESRPGGFAFF. CDR3 sequence (DNA): TGCGCCAGCAGTGAGTCGAGGCCAGGGGGTTTTGCTTTCTTT.